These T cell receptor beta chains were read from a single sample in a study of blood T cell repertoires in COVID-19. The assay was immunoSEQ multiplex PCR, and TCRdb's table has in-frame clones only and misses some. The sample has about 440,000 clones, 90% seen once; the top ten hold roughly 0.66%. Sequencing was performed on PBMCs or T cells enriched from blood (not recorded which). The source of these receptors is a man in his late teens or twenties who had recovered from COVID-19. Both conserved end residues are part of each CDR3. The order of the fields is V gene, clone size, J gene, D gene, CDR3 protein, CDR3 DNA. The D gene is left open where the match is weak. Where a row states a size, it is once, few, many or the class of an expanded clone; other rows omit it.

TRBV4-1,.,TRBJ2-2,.,CASSPGIGTGELFF,TGCGCCAGCAGCCCCGGGATCGGCACCGGGGAGCTGTTTTTT
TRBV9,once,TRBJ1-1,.,CASSARGNTEAFF,TGTGCCAGCAGCGCCAGAGGAAACACTGAAGCTTTCTTT
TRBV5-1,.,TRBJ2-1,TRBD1,CASSANPGGEQFF,TGCGCCAGCAGCGCCAACCCAGGGGGAGAGCAGTTCTTC
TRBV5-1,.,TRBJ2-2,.,CASSLETANTGELFF,TGCGCCAGCAGCTTGGAAACAGCGAACACCGGGGAGCTGTTTTTT
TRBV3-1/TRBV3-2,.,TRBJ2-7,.,CASSQVGRGSYEQYF,TGTGCCAGCAGCCAAGTAGGTAGGGGCTCCTACGAGCAGTACTTC
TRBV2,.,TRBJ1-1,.,CATRVEVTEAFF,TGTGCAACGAGAGTTGAGGTGACTGAAGCTTTCTTT
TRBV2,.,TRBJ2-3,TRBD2,CASTGLGGRADTQYF,TGTGCCAGCACGGGGCTTGGGGGGAGGGCAGATACGCAGTATTTT
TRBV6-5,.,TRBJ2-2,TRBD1,CASSGQGTGELFF,TGTGCCAGCAGCGGACAGGGAACCGGGGAGCTGTTTTTT
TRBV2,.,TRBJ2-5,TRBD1,CASSRDREETQYF,TGTGCCAGCAGTCGCGACAGGGAAGAGACCCAGTACTTC
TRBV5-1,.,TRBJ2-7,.,CASSLDFHEQYF,TGCGCCAGCAGCTTGGACTTCCACGAGCAGTACTTC
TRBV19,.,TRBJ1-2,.,CASSSGHYGYTF,TGTGCCAGTAGTTCTGGCCACTATGGCTACACCTTC
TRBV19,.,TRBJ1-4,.,CASSIERRGIGEKLFF,TGTGCCAGTAGTATTGAGAGAAGGGGGATTGGGGAAAAACTGTTTTTT
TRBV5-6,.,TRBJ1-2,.,CASSFTDRWHGYTF,TGTGCCAGCAGCTTTACTGACAGGTGGCATGGCTACACCTTC
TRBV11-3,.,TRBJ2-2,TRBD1,CASSRDRAVNTGELFF,TGTGCCAGCAGCAGAGACAGGGCTGTAAACACCGGGGAGCTGTTTTTT